This T cell receptor (beta chain) is from a study of shared clonotypes between healthy human individuals. Study summary: Three plates each covered CD4 naive and memory; CD8 naive two, CD8 memory one.

Using immunoSEQ multiplex PCR, the repertoire was profiled, and TCRdb retains in-frame clones only, with some absent. The table has around 2.3 million clones, roughly 95% seen once. This clone has just one count. The CDR3 totals 16 residues. The germline CDR1 and CDR2 sequences are ENHRY and SYGVKD. Trimming took off 2 bases at V and 3 bases at J, with 16 bases between the two ends. This TCR was recovered from a man aged 18 to 30 in good health. The chain joins TRBV10-3 to TRBJ2-5; tentatively, D is TRBD1 or TRBD2 (6 bases each). The sample taken for sequencing was naive CD4+ T cells sorted from blood. The subset denotes: CD45RA+ positively selected. CDR3 DNA: TGTGCCATCAGTGAGGGGTCAGCGGAGGGGGAAGAGACCCAGTACTTC. This gives the protein CAISEGSAEGEETQYF.